The TCR beta chain described here comes from a study of T cell responses to AZD1222 COVID-19 vaccine. Study-wide results and limits: The peak T cell response came first, and repertoires were sampled only after it. Most donors were white British and more were female, and clonal diversity was possibly underestimated.

In regard to this clone: The antigen is unknown.

Germline V gene sequence: CDR1 SEHNR, CDR2 FQNEAQ (reference sequence). The CDR3 runs 14 residues. V dropped 7 bases and J dropped 5 bases, with 15 bases sitting between them. TCRdb keeps only in-frame clones here, not all; method: immunoSEQ multiplex PCR. Of roughly 120,000 clones in the sample, 85% to 95% were seen once. The receptor was derived from an adult in good health. The sequencing here drew on peripheral blood, taken on day 0 of AZD1222 vaccination. The genes are TRBV7-9 and TRBJ2-1; perhaps TRBD1 as D (7 bases). The CDR3 region is CASTRQGLNNEQFF. The CDR3 DNA sequence: TGTGCCAGCACTCGACAGGGACTGAACAATGAGCAGTTCTTC.